This passage covers 9 T cell receptor beta chains from one sample sequenced in a study of T-cell memory formation after mild COVID-19. TCRdb passed the 5' RACE reads through MiXCR, listing each CDR3 protein once. The repertoire holds roughly 100,000 distinct CDR3 sequences, with more than 15% as singletons. Material for sequencing was PBMCs or a T cell subset sorted from them (not recorded which). The receptors were sampled from an adult woman who had mild COVID-19 (a few samples of this study predate the infection). Cell type and time point are not known.

This clonotype was recorded a few times. V gene TRBV6-5 combines with J gene TRBJ2-7; 13 positions agree with TRBD2. The J segment lost 4 bases and the V segment lost 6 bases, leaving 3 bases of the junction unmatched. The CDR3 has 14 residues. Germline V gene sequence: CDR1 MNHEY, CDR2 SVGAGI. CDR3 region: CASRLAGGPYEQYF. DNA of the CDR3: TGTGCCAGCAGACTAGCGGGGGGGCCTTACGAGCAGTACTTC.

This clonotype came up a few times. The chain combines TRBV11-3 with TRBJ2-3; 8 bases fit TRBD1. The trim removed 5 bases at V and 0 bases at J, leaving 10 bases unmatched. The CDR3 totals 17 residues. Germline V gene lookup returns CDR1 SGHNT and CDR2 YENEEA. The CDR3 spells CASSPGRGQESTDTQYF. Here the CDR3 DNA reads TGTGCCAGCAGCCCCGGCAGGGGACAGGAGAGCACAGATACGCAGTATTTT.

This clonotype was seen more than once but under ten times. The rearrangement links TRBV5-1 to TRBJ2-1; D gene ambiguous. The V end lost 5 bases, the J end lost 5 bases, and 14 bases lay between the germline ends. CDR1 is SGHRS and CDR2 is YFSETQ in the germline V gene. CDR3 length equals 14 residues. The CDR3, as DNA: TGCGCCAGCAGGGACCGCGAAGGCGACAATGAGCAGTTCTTC. This codes for CASRDREGDNEQFF.

A single count supports this clonotype. This chain connects TRBV19 to TRBJ2-1; the D gene could be TRBD1 or TRBD2 (6 bases each). This CDR3 spans 15 amino acids. Trimming took 3 bases from V and 7 from J, leaving 16 bases between them. CDR1 and CDR2 from the germline V gene are LNHDA and SQIVND (reference sequence). The CDR3 protein is CASSIAGGRLNEQFF. As DNA, the CDR3 is TGTGCCAGTAGTATTGCTGGGGGGCGCTTGAATGAGCAGTTCTTC.

The chain links TRBV5-1 to TRBJ2-7, with TRBD2 matching over 7 bases. J gave up 7 bases and V 3 bases, and 16 bases lay outside the gene matches. Germline lookup yields CDR1 SGHRS and CDR2 YFSETQ. The CDR3 has 16 amino acids. The CDR3 coding sequence is TGCGCCAGCAGCTCTCGGGCGGACTCCGGAGCGGGGGAGCAGTACTTC. Its protein product is CASSSRADSGAGEQYF. The full variable domain, completed using reference TRBV5-1 and TRBJ2-7, is KAGVTQTPRYLIKTRGQQVTLSCSPISGHRSVSWYQQTPGQGLQFLFEYFSETQRNKGNFPGRFSGRQFSNSRSEMNVSTLELGDSALYLCASSSRADSGAGEQYFGPGTRLTVT.

The chain couples TRBV4-1 to TRBJ1-4; the D gene is possibly TRBD1 (6 bases). V lost 3 bases, J lost 8 bases, and 16 bases lay in between. The CDR3 runs to 15 residues. CDR1 is MGHRA and CDR2 is YSYEKL in the germline V gene. The CDR3: CASSQLTGYNEKLFF. For the CDR3, the DNA is TGCGCCAGCAGCCAGCTTACAGGGTACAACGAAAAACTGTTTTTT.

The rearrangement links TRBV7-9 to TRBJ2-3; 15 bases are a match to TRBD2. Trimming took 4 bases from V and 4 from J; bases not matched to a gene: 3. Germline V CDR1 and CDR2: SEHNR, FQNEAQ (reference sequence). The CDR3 totals 16 residues. This CDR3 reads CASSSGLAGGSDTQYF. In nucleotides, the CDR3 is TGTGCCAGCAGCTCGGGACTAGCGGGAGGATCAGATACGCAGTATTTT.

The chain has TRBV12-5 and TRBJ1-1, with D perhaps matching TRBD1 (5 bases). Trimming took off 0 bases at V and 4 bases at J, with 6 bases between the two ends. This CDR3 is built from 13 residues. The V gene's germline CDR1 is LGHNT and CDR2 FRNRAP. The CDR3 protein is CASGLVQGTEAFF. CDR3 DNA sequence: TGTGCTAGTGGTTTGGTCCAGGGCACTGAAGCTTTCTTT.

This chain links TRBV5-6 with TRBJ1-1, with TRBD1 identical over 8 bases. This CDR3 is 12 amino acids long. Trimming at V came to 4 bases and at J to 10 bases, leaving 6 bases not matched to a gene. CDR1 is SGHDT, CDR2 YYEEEE, per germline. In DNA, the CDR3 is TGTGCCAGCAGCCGGGACAGGTTCGCAGCTTTCTTT. It translates to CASSRDRFAAFF.